These 7 T cell receptor beta chains came from one sample sequenced in a study of T cell responses to AZD1222 COVID-19 vaccine. Assay used: immunoSEQ multiplex PCR; TCRdb lists only in-frame clones, some missing. The data show around 140,000 clones, around 90% seen once. This material consisted of peripheral blood, taken on day 0 of AZD1222 vaccination. These receptors were collected from an adult in good health.

The chain combines TRBV24-1 with TRBJ2-3, with D maybe TRBD2 (6 bases). Germline loops: CDR1 KGHDR, CDR2 SFDVKD. V dropped 1 base and J dropped 1 base, with 20 bases sitting between them. CDR3 size: 19 residues. CDR3 protein: CATSDFNSLRERGTDTQYF. The DNA for the CDR3 is TGTGCCACCAGTGATTTTAATTCGTTGAGGGAGCGGGGCACAGATACGCAGTATTTT.

The V call is TRBV27, the J call TRBJ2-1, with 12 bases matching TRBD2. The ends lost 3 bases at V and 1 base at J; junction bases unmatched: 7. This CDR3 region has 18 residues. Germline assignment: CDR1 MNHEY and CDR2 SMNVEV (reference sequence). The CDR3 DNA reads TGTGCCAGCAGTTTGGCGAGACTAGCGGGAGATTCCTACAATGAGCAGTTCTTC. This sequence encodes CASSLARLAGDSYNEQFF.

V usage is TRBV6-5 and J usage is TRBJ1-1, with D possibly being TRBD1 (5 bases). V was shortened by 7 bases and J by 0 bases, with 9 bases between the two germline ends. The CDR3 runs 13 residues. CDR1 MNHEY and CDR2 SVGAGI come from the germline V gene. CDR3 loop: CASNRQMNTEAFF. For the CDR3, the DNA is TGTGCCAGCAACCGACAGATGAACACTGAAGCTTTCTTT.

Written as DNA, the CDR3 is TGTGCCAGCAGTGAAGCGGGAGGGCCCAATGAGCAGTTCTTC. Translating gives CASSEAGGPNEQFF. The chain couples TRBV6-4 to TRBJ2-1, with TRBD2 matching over 10 bases. Germline-derived CDR1 and CDR2 are MRHNA and SNTAGT. CDR3 length: 14 residues. J gave up 6 bases and V 3 bases, and 2 bases lay outside the gene matches.

V usage is TRBV3-1 (or the pseudogene TRBV3-2) and J usage is TRBJ1-1; a weak D match, TRBD1 (6 bases). Per germline, CDR1 LGHDT and CDR2 YNNKEL (reference sequence). Trimming pared 6 bases from V and 3 bases from J, leaving 17 bases between. The CDR3 extends over 15 amino acids. The CDR3 region has the DNA TGTGCCAGCAGACTAGAAGGGGGGCCGTACACTGAAGCTTTCTTT. Translating gives CASRLEGGPYTEAFF.

The chain combines TRBV12-5 with TRBJ2-3; 8 nucleotides agree with TRBD1. The CDR3 totals 14 residues. Germline CDR1 and CDR2: LGHNT and FRNRAP. The ends lost 5 bases at V and 2 bases at J; junction bases unmatched: 3. CDR3 bases: TGTGCTAGTGGTCCGGGACAGGACACAGATACGCAGTATTTT. Its translation is CASGPGQDTDTQYF.

V is TRBV7-2 and J is TRBJ2-1; D call uncertain. The ends were cut back, 7 bases at V and 4 bases at J, with 17 bases in the middle. Germline values: CDR1 SGHTA, CDR2 FQGNSA. The CDR3 covers 15 residues. The chain's CDR3 is CASTLDGGPYNEQFF. In nucleotides, the CDR3 is TGTGCCAGCACCCTAGACGGTGGACCTTACAATGAGCAGTTCTTC.